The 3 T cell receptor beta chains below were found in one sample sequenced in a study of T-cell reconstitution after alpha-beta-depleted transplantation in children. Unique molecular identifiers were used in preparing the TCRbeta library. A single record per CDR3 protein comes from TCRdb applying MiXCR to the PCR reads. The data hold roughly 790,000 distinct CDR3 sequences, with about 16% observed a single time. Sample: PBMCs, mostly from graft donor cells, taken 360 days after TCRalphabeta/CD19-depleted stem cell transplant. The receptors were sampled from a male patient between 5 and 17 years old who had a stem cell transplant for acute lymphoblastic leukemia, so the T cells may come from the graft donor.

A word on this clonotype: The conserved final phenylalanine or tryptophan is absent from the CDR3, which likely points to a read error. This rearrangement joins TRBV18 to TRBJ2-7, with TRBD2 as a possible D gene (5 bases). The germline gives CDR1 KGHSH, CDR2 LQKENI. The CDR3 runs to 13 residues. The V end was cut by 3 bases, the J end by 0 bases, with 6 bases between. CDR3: CASSPGSSYEQYY. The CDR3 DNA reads TGTGCCAGCTCACCGGGGAGCTCCTACGAGCAGTACTAC.

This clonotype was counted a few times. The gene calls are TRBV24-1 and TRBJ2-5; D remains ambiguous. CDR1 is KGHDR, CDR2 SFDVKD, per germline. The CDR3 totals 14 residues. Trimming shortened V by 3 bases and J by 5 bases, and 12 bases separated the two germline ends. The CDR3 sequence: CATSDALRMETQYF. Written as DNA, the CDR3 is TGTGCCACCAGTGATGCTCTAAGAATGGAGACCCAGTACTTC.

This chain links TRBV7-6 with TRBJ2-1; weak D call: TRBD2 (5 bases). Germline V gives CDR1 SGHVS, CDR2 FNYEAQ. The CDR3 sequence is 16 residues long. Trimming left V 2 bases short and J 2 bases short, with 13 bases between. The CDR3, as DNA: TGTGCCAGCAGCTTAATTCTGCGGGCCACCTACAATGAGCAGTTCTTC. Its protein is CASSLILRATYNEQFF.